What follows describes a single TCR beta chain. The data stem from a study of CD8+ T cells in alopecia areata. RNA extraction and reverse transcription yielded cDNA as sequencing template. The protocol was immunoSEQ multiplex PCR, while the TCRdb copy is restricted to in-frame clones and leaves out a portion. The sample lists about 200,000 clones, approximately 38% occurring once. J gave up 7 bases and V 2 bases, and 4 bases lay outside the gene matches. Germline V lookup: CDR1 SGHDT, CDR2 YYEEEE. This CDR3 region has 14 residues. Treatment denoted: oral pan-JAK inhibitor, 5-10 mg twice daily. J is TRBJ1-4 and V is TRBV5-6; 8 positions agree with TRBD1. Here the sequenced sample was CD4+ T cells sorted from blood, taken at approximately week 34, from a patient treated with tofacitinib. This TCR was sampled from a human donor with alopecia areata. The CDR3 loop reads CASSLRGTGEKLFF. The DNA of the CDR3 is TGTGCCAGCAGCTTAAGGGGGACAGGTGAAAAACTGTTTTTT.